The source of this TCR beta chain is a study of cytomegalovirus exposure and HLA in healthy donors. The CDR3 is 11 residues long. With 7 bases removed from V and 7 bases from J, the gap between germline ends came to 10 bases. Germline V gene data show CDR1 as MNHNS and CDR2 as SASEGT. Primers: 60 Vbeta forward and 13 Jbeta reverse. Here immunoSEQ multiplex PCR was the method, and the copy in TCRdb shows in-frame clones only, minus some. The repertoire holds roughly 140,000 clones, with approximately 68% as singletons. The V gene is TRBV6-1, the J gene TRBJ1-1; D gene uncertain. Sequenced sample: PBMCs. This TCR was sampled from a man aged 40-49 years in good health and CMV-seronegative. In DNA, the CDR3 is TGTGCCAGCATTAGTTCCCGTGAAGCTTTCTTT. Encoded protein: CASISSREAFF.